This TCR beta chain was documented in a study of lymphopenia after photon versus proton radiotherapy (dated by TCRdb to between 2018 and 2021). With regard to the full study: The immunological effects of photon versus proton radiation therapy were compared in patients with gastrointestinal tumors who developed high-grade lymphopenia. The 20 patients in the cohort had gastrointestinal tumors, were treated with either photon or proton therapy, and subsequently developed lymphopenia. The goal of the study was to characterize the differences between the two radiation modalities in how they affect the immune system. The research as a whole found: The survival association was assessed only in patients who died, and the authors presented better survival with proton therapy as a possibility rather than a demonstrated result. Relative stability during treatment was observed in proton-treated patients, whereas loss of naive T cells and TCR diversity and gain of effector/memory populations were observed in photon-treated patients. After the lymphocyte count nadir, repertoires from photon-treated patients showed oligoclonal expansion, particularly of CD8+ Temra cells, and this expansion drove the decline in diversity. Across the cohort, a larger post-nadir drop in TCR diversity was inversely correlated with overall survival time among patients who died.

The CDR3, from cysteine to phenylalanine, totals 13 residues. Left in the record is the CDR3 DNA by itself, 39 bases read in frame from the first base. The trim is 6 bases for V and 4 bases for J, with a gap of 10 bases between the germline ends. CDR1 and CDR2, looked up from the germline V gene, are MGHDK and SYGVNS. A remark on this clone: Its antigen is still unknown. Per-base qualities were not stored, and no clone one base away is much larger.

The library relied on the immunoSEQ multiplex PCR assay. T cell repertoires were profiled by deep sequencing of rearranged TCR beta loci, alongside multiparametric flow cytometry. TCRdb re-hosts the immuneACCESS table, in-frame sequences only. Its copies lack some clones; in the studies checked, an unresolved V gene accounts for under half of them, and the cause for the rest is not known. Within this sample are tens of thousands of clones, with around 85% of them counted one time only. The ten largest make up around 2.2% of the sample. This TCR derives from a man aged 55 to 70 with pancreatic cancer. The sequencing here drew on peripheral blood, taken from a patient treated with proton-based radiotherapy. This sequence uses TRBV25-1 and TRBJ2-1, with no confidently assigned D gene. The DNA sequence follows: TGTGCCAGCAGACTCTCGACATACAATGAGCAGTTCTTC. This yields the protein CASRLSTYNEQFF.